This T cell receptor (beta chain) was captured by sequencing in a study of T cell responses to AZD1222 COVID-19 vaccine. Study-level points and caveats: A reported finding is that nearly half of spike-specific TCRs target unmutated variant regions.

Clones were sequenced by immunoSEQ multiplex PCR, and TCRdb holds only the in-frame ones, with some missing. Here the sample spans approximately 64,000 clones, around 90% being singletons. With regard to this clone: Its antigen is unidentified.

Trimming took off 0 bases at V and 3 bases at J, with 17 bases between the two ends. The CDR3 length is 18 residues. Germline CDR1 and CDR2: LNHNV and YYDKDF (reference sequence). The V call is TRBV15, the J call TRBJ2-2, with a weak D call TRBD1 (5 bases). This sequence was found in an adult who received the MenACWY meningococcal vaccine as a control. The sample in question was peripheral blood, obtained 28 days after the second dose of the MenACWY control vaccine. The CDR3 coding sequence is TGTGCCACCAGCAGAGATCTGCGAAGGGGCTCATACACCGGGGAGCTGTTTTTT. Residues: CATSRDLRRGSYTGELFF. Looking up the rest from reference TRBV15 and TRBJ2-2 gives the full variable domain: DAMVIQNPRYQVTQFGKPVTLSCSQTLNHNVMYWYQQKSSQAPKLLFHYYDKDFNNEADTPDNFQSRRPNTSFCFLDIRSPGLGDTAMYLCATSRDLRRGSYTGELFFGEGSRLTVL.